What follows is one T cell receptor beta chain and its context. Which antigen it targets is not known. One base away there is no much larger clone; base qualities are not given. Library prep was done by the immunoSEQ multiplex PCR assay. TCR beta CDR3 sequencing was performed on DNA from the cultured, isolated CD4+ T cells. Per the authors' processing: Non-productive TCR sequences were removed, reads were trimmed to the CDR3 region, and CDR3s of at least 7 amino acids were retained. Antigen-specific clonotypes were identified with the MANAFEST web app by comparing expansion in peptide wells against reference cultures. For clones to be considered positive, expansion at FDR<0.05 versus reference and all other wells, an odds ratio above 5, and a frequency above 0.1% in two replicate wells were required. Clonotypes significantly expanded in SARS-CoV-2 spike wells and in at least one common cold coronavirus spike condition were defined as cross-reactive. Levenshtein distance calculated with the stringdist R package was used to assess CDR3 similarity, and unrooted trees were constructed with ape in R 3.6.1. Drawn from immuneACCESS, this table holds only the in-frame rearrangements with V and J called that TCRdb kept. Clones are partly lost; checked studies trace under half to an unresolved V gene and leave the rest unexplained. From that table come the V and J calls and clone size; the DNA was used to work out D and trimming. This sample has about 57,000 clones in its table, and 78% of those were observed once. The ten largest clonotypes hold around 4% of the sample.

Reading the germline V gene (reference sequence) gives CDR1 MNHNY and CDR2 SVGAGI. Germline trimming: 5 bases from V, 4 bases from J; junction bases outside gene matches: 12. From cysteine to phenylalanine, the CDR3 is 17 amino acids long. Only the CDR3 DNA is retained, 51 bases long and in frame from the first base. After around 10 days of culture, CD4+ T cells were isolated with the EasySep CD4+ T cell isolation kit. Two doses of either the BNT162b2 or the mRNA-1273 mRNA SARS-CoV-2 vaccine were administered to participants. None of the healthy vaccine recipients had a prior SARS-CoV-2 infection, which was confirmed by nucleocapsid antibody tests that came back negative both before and after vaccination. On days 3 and 7, half of the culture medium was replaced with fresh IL-2-containing medium. Unless noted otherwise, every peptide stimulation condition was cultured in triplicate wells. PBMC were separated from whole blood using Ficoll-Paque Plus gradient centrifugation and were then either cryopreserved at -140C or used fresh. Genomic DNA was extracted from cultured CD4+ T cells with the QIAamp micro DNA kit.

This entry is derived from a study of vaccination effects on CD4 cells after COVID-19 (dated by TCRdb to 2021 to 2024). Regarding the research as a whole: In the ViraFEST assay, PBMC were stimulated with viral peptide pools, and TCR sequencing was then used to find antigen-specific CD4+ T cell clonotypes based on their expansion. Cultures from other donors in the study were sequenced with the Oncomine TCR Beta short-read assay on an Illumina iSeq 100. SARS-CoV-2 spike-specific CD4+ TCR repertoires were compared before and after mRNA vaccination in COVID-19 convalescent patients and in infection-naive vaccine recipients. A few million PBMC per well were cultured with around 9.8 ug/ml peptides in IMDM containing around 5% human AB serum, around 10 IU/ml IL-2 and gentamicin. Across the study, the median time from the second dose to post-vaccine sampling was 72 days (range 14 to 241). Altogether, some ten COVID-19 convalescent patients and several SARS-CoV-2-naive healthy vaccine recipients made up the full study. Paper-wide results and their limitations: Marked clonal contraction was observed in both infection-induced and vaccine-induced clones at late post-vaccination timepoints, consistent with waning T cell responses. The study was limited by a small number of convalescent patients, and early post-infection timepoints were lacking. In healthy vaccine recipients, vaccine-induced clones were almost all SARS-CoV-2 mono-reactive, with only 1 of 255 cross-reactive with common cold coronaviruses.

Source: CD4+ T cells from PBMCs cultured without peptide, taken after COVID-19 vaccination. The sequence was collected from a human donor who received a COVID-19 vaccine. The sequence joins TRBV6-6 to TRBJ2-1, and TRBD1 matches 9 of the central bases. The CDR3 here reads CASSPTPGQGTYNEQFF. The DNA reads TGTGCCAGCAGTCCCACTCCGGGACAGGGAACATACAATGAGCAGTTCTTC.